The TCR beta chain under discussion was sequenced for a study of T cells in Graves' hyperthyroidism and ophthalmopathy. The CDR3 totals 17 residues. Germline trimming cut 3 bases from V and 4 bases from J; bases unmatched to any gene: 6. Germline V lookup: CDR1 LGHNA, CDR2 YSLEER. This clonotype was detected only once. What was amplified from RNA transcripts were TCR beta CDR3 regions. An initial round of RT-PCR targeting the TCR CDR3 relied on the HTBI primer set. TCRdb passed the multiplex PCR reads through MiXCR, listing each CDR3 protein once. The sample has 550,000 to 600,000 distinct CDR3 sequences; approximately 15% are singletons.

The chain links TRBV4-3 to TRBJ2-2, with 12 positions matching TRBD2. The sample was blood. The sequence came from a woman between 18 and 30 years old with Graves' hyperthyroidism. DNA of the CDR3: TGCGCCAGCAGCCAGGCTAGCGGGGGGGCGATCACCGGGGAGCTGTTTTTT. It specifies CASSQASGGAITGELFF.